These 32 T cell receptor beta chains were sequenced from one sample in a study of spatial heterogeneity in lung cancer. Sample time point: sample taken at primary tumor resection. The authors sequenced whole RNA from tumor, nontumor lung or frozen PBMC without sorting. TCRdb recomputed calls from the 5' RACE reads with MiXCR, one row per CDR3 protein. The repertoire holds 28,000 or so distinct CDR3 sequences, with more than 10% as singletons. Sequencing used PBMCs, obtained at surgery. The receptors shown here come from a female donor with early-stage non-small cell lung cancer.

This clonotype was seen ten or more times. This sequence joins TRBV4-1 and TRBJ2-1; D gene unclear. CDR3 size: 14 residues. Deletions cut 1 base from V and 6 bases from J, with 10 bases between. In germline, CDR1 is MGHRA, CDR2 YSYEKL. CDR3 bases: TGCGCCAGCAGCCAAGCATATGATTCCAATGAGCAGTTCTTC. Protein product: CASSQAYDSNEQFF.

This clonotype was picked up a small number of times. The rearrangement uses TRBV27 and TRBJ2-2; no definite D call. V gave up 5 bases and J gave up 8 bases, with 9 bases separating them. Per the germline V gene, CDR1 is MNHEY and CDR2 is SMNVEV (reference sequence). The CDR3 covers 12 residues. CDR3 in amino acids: CASSLPGGELFF. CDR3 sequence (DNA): TGTGCCAGCAGTCTCCCCGGGGGGGAGCTGTTTTTT.

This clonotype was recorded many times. The CDR3 here is CASALFTGELFF. The CDR3 nucleotides are TGTGCCAGTGCTCTATTTACCGGGGAGCTGTTTTTT. V and J are TRBV19 and TRBJ2-2; D remains ambiguous. The V end was cut by 8 bases, the J end by 5 bases, with 9 bases between. CDR1 is LNHDA, CDR2 SQIVND, per germline (reference sequence). The CDR3 totals 12 residues.

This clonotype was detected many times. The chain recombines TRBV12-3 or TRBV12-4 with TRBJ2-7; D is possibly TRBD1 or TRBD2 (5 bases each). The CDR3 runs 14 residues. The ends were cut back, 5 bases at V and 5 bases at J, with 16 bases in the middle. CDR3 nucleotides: TGTGCCAGCAGTCTTAGACAGTTCGGGGACGAGCAGTACTTC. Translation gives CASSLRQFGDEQYF.

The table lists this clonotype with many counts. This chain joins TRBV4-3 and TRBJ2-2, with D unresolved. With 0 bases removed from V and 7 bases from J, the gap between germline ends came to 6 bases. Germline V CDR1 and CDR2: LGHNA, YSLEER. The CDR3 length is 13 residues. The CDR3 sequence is CASSQDIGGELFF. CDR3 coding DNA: TGCGCCAGCAGCCAAGATATTGGCGGGGAGCTGTTTTTT.

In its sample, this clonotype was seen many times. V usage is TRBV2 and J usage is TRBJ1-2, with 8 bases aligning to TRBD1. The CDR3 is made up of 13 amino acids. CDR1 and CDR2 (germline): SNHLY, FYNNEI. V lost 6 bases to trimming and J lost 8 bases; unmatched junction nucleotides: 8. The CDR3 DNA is TGTGCCAGCAGGGAGGACAGGGACCACGGCTACACCTTC. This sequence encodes CASREDRDHGYTF.

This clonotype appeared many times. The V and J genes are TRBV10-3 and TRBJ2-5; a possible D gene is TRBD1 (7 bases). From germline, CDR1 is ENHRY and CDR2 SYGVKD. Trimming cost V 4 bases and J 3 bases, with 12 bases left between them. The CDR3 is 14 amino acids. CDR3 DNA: TGTGCCATCAGTGGCGGGACAGACGAAGAGACCCAGTACTTC. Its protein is CAISGGTDEETQYF.

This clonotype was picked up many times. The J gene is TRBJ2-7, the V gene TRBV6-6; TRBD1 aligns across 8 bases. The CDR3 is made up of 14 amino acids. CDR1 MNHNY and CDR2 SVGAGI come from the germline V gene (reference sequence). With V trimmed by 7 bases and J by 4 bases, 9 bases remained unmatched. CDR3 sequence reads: CASNSGTGSYEQYF. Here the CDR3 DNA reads TGTGCCAGCAATTCCGGGACAGGCAGTTACGAGCAGTACTTC.

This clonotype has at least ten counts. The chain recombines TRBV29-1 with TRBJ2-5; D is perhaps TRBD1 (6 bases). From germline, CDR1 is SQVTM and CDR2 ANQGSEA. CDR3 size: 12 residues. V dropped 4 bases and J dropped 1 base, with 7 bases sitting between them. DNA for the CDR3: TGCAGCGTTGGGGGGCTCCAAGAGACCCAGTACTTC. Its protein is CSVGGLQETQYF.

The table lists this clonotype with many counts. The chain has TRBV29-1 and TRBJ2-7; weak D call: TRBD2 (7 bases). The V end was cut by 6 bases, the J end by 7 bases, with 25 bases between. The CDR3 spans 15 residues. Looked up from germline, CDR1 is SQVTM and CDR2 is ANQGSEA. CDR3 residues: CSVRGGTVLFEEQYF. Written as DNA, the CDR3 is TGCAGCGTGAGGGGGGGGACTGTCTTGTTTGAGGAGCAGTACTTC.

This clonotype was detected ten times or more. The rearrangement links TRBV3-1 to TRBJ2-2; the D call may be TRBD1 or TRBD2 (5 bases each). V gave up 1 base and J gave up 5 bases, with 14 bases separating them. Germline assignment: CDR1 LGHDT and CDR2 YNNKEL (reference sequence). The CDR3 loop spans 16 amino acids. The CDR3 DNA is TGTGCCAGCAGCCAAGGAGGGGCAGGGATGACCGGGGAGCTGTTTTTT. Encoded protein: CASSQGGAGMTGELFF.

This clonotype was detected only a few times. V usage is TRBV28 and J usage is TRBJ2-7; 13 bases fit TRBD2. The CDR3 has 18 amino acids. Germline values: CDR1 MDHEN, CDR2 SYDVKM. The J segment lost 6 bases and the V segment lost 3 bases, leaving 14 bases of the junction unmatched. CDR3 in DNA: TGTGCCAGCAGTTTCCCCCCCGCCGGAGGACTAGCGGGAGTCGAGCAGTACTTC. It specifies CASSFPPAGGLAGVEQYF.

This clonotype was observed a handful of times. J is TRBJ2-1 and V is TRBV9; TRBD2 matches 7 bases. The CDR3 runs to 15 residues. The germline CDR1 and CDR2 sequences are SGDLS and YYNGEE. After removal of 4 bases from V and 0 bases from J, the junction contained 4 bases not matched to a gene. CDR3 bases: TGTGCCAGCAGCTACAGCGGGAACTCCTACAATGAGCAGTTCTTC. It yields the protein CASSYSGNSYNEQFF.

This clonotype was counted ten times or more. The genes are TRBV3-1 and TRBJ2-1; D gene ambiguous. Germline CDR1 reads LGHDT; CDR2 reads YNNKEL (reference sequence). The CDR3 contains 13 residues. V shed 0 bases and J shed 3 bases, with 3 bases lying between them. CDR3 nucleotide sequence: TGTGCCAGCAGCCAAGAACACTACAATGAGCAGTTCTTC. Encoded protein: CASSQEHYNEQFF.

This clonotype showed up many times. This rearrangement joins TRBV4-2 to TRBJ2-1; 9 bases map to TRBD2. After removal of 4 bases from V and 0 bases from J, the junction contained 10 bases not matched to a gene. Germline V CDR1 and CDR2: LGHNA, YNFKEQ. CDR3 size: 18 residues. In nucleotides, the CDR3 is TGTGCCAGCAGCCGAGGCGTGGGAGCGGGGGGCTCCTACAATGAGCAGTTCTTC. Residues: CASSRGVGAGGSYNEQFF.

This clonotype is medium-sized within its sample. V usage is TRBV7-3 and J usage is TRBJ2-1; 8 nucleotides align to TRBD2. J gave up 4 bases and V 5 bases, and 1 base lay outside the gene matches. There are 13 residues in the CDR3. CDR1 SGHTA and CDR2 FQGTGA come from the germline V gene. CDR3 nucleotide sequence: TGTGCCAGCAGCCCGGGGGGGTACAATGAGCAGTTCTTC. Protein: CASSPGGYNEQFF. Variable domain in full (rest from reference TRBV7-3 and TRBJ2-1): GAGVSQTPSNKVTEKGKYVELRCDPISGHTALYWYRQSLGQGPEFLIYFQGTGAADDSGLPNDRFFAVRPEGSVSTLKIQRTERGDSAVYLCASSPGGYNEQFFGPGTRLTVL.

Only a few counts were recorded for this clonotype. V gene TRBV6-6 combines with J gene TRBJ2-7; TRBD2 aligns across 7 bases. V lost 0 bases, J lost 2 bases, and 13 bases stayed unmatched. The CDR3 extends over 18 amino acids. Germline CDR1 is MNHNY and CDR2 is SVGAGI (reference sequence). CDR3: CASSYSSSGGGSPYEQYV. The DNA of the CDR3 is TGTGCCAGCAGTTACTCGTCCTCGGGGGGAGGTTCGCCCTACGAGCAGTACGTC.

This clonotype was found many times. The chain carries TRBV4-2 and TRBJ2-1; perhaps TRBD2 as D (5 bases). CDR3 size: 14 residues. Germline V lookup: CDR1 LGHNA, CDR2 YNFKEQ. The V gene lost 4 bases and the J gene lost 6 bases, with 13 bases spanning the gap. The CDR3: CASSRVLGSNEQFF. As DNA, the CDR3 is TGTGCCAGCAGCCGGGTACTAGGAAGCAATGAGCAGTTCTTC.

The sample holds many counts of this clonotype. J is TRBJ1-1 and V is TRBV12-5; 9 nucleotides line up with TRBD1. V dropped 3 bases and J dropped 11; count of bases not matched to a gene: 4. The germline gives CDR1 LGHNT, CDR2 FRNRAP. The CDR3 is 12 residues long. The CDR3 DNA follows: TGTGCTAGTGGTTTCGGACAGGGGTCGGCTTTCTTT. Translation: CASGFGQGSAFF.

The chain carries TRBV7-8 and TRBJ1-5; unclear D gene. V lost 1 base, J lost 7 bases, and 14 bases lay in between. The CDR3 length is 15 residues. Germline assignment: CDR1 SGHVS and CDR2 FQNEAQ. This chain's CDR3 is CASSLDSGMRQPQHF. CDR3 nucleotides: TGTGCCAGCAGCTTAGATTCTGGGATGAGGCAGCCCCAGCATTTT.

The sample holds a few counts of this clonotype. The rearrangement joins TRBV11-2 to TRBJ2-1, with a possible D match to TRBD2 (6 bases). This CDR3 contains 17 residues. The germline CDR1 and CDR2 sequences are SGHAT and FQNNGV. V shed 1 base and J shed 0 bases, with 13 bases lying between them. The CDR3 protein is CASSLASAVSSYNEQFF. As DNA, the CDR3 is TGTGCCAGCAGCTTAGCTAGCGCGGTAAGCTCCTACAATGAGCAGTTCTTC.

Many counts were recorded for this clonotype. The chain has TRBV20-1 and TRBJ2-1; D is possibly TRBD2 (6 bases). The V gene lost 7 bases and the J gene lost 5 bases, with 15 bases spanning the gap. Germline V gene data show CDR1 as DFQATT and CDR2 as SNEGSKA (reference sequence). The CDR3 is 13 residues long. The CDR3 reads CSVEDYIDNEQFF. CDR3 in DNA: TGCAGTGTCGAGGACTATATCGACAATGAGCAGTTCTTC.

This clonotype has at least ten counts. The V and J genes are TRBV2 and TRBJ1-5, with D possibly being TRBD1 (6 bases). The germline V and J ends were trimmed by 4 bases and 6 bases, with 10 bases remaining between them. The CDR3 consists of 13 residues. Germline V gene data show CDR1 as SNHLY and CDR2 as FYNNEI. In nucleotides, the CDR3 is TGTGCCAGCAGTGCAGGGGAGGTTCAGCCCCAGCATTTT. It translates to CASSAGEVQPQHF. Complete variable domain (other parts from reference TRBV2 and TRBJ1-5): EPEVTQTPSHQVTQMGQEVILRCVPISNHLYFYWYRQILGQKVEFLVSFYNNEISEKSEIFDDQFSVERPDGSNFTLKIRSTKLEDSAMYFCASSAGEVQPQHFGDGTRLSIL.

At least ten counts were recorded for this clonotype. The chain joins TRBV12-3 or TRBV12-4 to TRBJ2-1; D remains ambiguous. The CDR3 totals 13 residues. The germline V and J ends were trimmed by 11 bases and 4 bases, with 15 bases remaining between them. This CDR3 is CAAQVPNYNEQFF. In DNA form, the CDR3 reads TGTGCCGCGCAGGTTCCCAATTACAATGAGCAGTTCTTC.

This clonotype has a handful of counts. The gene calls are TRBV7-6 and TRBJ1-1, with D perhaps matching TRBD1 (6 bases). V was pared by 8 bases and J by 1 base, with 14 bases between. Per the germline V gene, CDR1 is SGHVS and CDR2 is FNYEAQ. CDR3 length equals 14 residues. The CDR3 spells CASAYGGANTEAFF. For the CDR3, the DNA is TGTGCCAGCGCATACGGGGGCGCGAACACTGAAGCTTTCTTT.

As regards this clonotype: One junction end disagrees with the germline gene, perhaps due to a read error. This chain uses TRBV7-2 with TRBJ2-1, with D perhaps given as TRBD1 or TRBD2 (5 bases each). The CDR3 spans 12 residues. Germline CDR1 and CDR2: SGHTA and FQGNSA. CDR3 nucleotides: TGTGCCAGCAGCTCCTCGCCGGGGCTTCACGTCTTC. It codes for CASSSSPGLHVF.

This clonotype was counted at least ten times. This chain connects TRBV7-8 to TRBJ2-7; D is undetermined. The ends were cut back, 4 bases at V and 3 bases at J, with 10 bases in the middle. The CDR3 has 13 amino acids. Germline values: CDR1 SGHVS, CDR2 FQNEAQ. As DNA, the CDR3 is TGTGCCAGCAGCTCACGCAACTACTACGAGCAGTACGTC. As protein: CASSSRNYYEQYV.

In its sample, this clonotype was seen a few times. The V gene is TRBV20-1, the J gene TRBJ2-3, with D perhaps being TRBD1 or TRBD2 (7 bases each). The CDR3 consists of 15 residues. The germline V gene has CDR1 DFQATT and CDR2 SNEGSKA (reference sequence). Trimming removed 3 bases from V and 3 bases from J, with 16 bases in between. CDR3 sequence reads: CSARPGGVKTDTQYF. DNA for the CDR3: TGCAGTGCTAGGCCAGGGGGGGTGAAGACAGATACGCAGTATTTT.

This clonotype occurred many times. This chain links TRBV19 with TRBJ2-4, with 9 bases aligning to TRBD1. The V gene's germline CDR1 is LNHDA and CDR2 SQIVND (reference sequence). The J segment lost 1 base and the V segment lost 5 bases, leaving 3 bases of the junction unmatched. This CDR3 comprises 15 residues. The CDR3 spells CASSETGGAKNIQYF. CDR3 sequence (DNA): TGTGCCAGTAGTGAGACAGGGGGGGCCAAAAACATTCAGTACTTC.

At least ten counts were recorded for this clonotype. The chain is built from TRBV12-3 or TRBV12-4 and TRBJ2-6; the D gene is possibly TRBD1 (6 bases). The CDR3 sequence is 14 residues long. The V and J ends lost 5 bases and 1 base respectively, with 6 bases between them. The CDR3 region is CASSTGSGANVLTF. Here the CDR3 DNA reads TGTGCCAGCAGTACAGGGTCTGGGGCCAACGTCCTGACTTTC.

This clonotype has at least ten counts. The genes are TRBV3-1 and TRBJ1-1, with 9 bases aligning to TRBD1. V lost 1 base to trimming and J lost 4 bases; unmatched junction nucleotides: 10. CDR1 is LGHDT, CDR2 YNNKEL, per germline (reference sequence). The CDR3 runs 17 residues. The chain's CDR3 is CASSQALTGGWSTEAFF. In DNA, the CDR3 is TGTGCCAGCAGCCAAGCCCTGACAGGGGGTTGGAGCACTGAAGCTTTCTTT.

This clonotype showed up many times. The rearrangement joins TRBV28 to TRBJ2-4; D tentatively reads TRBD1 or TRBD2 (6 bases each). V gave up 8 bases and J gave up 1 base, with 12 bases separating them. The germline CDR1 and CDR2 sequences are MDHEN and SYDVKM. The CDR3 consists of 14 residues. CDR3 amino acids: CASFSGAAKNIQYF. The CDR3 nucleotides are TGTGCCAGCTTTTCGGGGGCCGCCAAAAACATTCAGTACTTC.